The present entry profiles one T cell receptor beta chain with its context. In the same sample, other DNA sequences code for this CDR3. V was shortened by 4 bases and J by 2 bases, with 12 bases between the two germline ends. This CDR3 has 14 residues. The germline gives CDR1 SGHRS, CDR2 YFSETQ. Some clones are missing from TCRdb's copy, which holds only in-frame ones; the method was immunoSEQ multiplex PCR. The sample records a few hundred thousand clones, approximately 90% being singletons. These data belong to a study of blood T cell repertoires in COVID-19. This sequence joins TRBV5-1 and TRBJ1-1; D is possibly TRBD1 (6 bases). The sequence came from a woman aged 30 to 39 who had recovered from COVID-19. Sequencing input: PBMCs or T cells enriched from blood (not recorded which). CDR3 loop: CASSRGQSNTEAFF. The DNA of the CDR3 is TGCGCCAGCAGCCGTGGACAGTCTAACACTGAAGCTTTCTTT.